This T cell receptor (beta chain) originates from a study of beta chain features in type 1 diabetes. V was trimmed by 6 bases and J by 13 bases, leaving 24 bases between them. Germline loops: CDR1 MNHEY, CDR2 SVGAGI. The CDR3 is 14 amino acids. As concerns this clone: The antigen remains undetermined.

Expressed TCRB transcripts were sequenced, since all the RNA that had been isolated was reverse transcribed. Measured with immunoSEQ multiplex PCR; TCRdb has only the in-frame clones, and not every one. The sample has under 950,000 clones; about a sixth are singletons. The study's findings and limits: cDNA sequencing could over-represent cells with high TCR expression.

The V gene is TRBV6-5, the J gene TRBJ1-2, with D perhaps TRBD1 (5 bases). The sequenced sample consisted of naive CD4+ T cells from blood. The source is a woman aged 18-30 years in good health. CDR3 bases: TGTGCCAGCAGCCGAACTCCCGACGGGCAGGGACCCACCTTC. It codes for CASSRTPDGQGPTF.